This T cell receptor beta chain was sequenced for a study of long-term antiretroviral therapy in people with HIV. Study conclusions and caveats: The clones with expansion before ART were dominant in the repertoire at all time points. Repertoires from HIV showed CDR3 length ranges narrower than those of controls.

Survey level was the resolution at which the v3.0 immunoSEQ assay ran. Sequencing was performed with immunoSEQ multiplex PCR; in TCRdb, only in-frame clones are kept and a portion is missing. The data hold 20,000 to 25,000 clones, with over 80% observed a single time. Germline values: CDR1 SNHLY, CDR2 FYNNEI. The CDR3 contains 14 residues. Germline trimming cut 7 bases from V and 1 base from J; bases unmatched to any gene: 3. Each donor provided at least one pre-ART PBMC sample and at least two post-ART PBMC samples. This clone occurred a few times. Its antigen is unknown. The clonotype comes from a man in his forties with HIV. This rearrangement joins TRBV2 to TRBJ2-1; 8 nucleotides line up with TRBD2. Source: unsorted PBMCs, taken 1.6 years after starting antiretroviral therapy. The chain's CDR3 is CASKGGRSYNEQFF. As DNA, the CDR3 is TGTGCCAGCAAAGGCGGGAGGTCCTACAATGAGCAGTTCTTC.